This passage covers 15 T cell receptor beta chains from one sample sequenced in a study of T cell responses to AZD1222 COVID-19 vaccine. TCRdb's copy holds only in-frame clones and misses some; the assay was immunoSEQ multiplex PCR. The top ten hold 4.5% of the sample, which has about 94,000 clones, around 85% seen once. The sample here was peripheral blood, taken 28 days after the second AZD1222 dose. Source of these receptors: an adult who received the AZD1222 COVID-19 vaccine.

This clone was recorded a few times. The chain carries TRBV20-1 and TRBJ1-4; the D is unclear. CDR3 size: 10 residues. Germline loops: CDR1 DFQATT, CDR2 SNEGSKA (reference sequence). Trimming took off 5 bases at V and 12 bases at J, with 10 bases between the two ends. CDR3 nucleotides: TGCAGTGCTTGGCGGCAGCAACTGTTTTTT. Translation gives CSAWRQQLFF.

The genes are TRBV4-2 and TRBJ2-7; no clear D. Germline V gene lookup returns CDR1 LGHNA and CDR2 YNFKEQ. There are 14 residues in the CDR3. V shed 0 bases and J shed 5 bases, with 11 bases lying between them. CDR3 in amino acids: CASSQEGVVDEQYF. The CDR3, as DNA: TGTGCCAGCAGCCAAGAAGGCGTGGTCGACGAGCAGTACTTC.

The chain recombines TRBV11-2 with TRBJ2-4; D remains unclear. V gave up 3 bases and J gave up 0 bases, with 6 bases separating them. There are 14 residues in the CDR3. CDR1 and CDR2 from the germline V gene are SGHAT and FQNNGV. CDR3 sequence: CASSFREAKNIQYF. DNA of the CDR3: TGTGCCAGCAGCTTCCGAGAAGCCAAAAACATTCAGTACTTC.

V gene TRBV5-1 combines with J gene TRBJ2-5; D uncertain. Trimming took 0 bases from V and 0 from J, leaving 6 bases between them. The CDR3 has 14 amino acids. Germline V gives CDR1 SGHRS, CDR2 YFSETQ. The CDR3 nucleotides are TGCGCCAGCAGCTTGGCGTCAAACCAAGAGACCCAGTACTTC. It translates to CASSLASNQETQYF.

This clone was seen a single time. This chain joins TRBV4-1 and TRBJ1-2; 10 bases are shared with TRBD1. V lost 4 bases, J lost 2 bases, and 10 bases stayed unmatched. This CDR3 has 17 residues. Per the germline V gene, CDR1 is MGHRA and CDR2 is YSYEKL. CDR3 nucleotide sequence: TGCGCCAGCAGCCCGAAGGCCGACAGGGGGCTGAACTATGGCTACACCTTC. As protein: CASSPKADRGLNYGYTF.

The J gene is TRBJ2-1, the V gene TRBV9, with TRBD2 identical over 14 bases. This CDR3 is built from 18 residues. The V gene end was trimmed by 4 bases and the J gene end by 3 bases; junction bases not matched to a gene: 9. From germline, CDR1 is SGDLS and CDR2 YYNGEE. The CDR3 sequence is CASSSPRTSGGLYNEQFF. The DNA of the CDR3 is TGTGCCAGCAGCTCACCGAGGACTAGCGGGGGGCTCTACAATGAGCAGTTCTTC.

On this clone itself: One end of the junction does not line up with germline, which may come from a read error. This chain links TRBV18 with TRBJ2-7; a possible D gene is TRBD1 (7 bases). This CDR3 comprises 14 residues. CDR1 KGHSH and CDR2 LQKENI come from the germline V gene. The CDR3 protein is CASSPSSRGVVPLF. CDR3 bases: TGTGCCAGCTCACCCAGCAGCAGGGGGGTAGTACCCCTCTTC.

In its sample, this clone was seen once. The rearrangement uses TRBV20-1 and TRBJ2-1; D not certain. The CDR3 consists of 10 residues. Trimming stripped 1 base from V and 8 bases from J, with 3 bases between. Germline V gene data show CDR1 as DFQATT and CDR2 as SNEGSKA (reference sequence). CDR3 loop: CSARAYEQFF. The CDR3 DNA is TGCAGTGCTAGAGCCTATGAGCAGTTCTTC.

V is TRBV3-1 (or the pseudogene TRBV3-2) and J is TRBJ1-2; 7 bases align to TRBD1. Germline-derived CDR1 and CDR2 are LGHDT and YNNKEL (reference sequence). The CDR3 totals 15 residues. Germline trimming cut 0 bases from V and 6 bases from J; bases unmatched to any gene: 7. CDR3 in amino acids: CASSQETRDSHGYTF. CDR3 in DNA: TGTGCCAGCAGCCAAGAGACCCGGGACAGTCATGGCTACACCTTC.

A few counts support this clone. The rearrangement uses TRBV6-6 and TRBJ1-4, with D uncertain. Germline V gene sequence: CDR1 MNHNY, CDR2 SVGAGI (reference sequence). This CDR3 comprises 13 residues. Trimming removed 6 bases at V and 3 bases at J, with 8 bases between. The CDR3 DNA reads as TGTGCCAGCAGGGGCGGTTCTAATGAAAAACTGTTTTTT. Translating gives CASRGGSNEKLFF.

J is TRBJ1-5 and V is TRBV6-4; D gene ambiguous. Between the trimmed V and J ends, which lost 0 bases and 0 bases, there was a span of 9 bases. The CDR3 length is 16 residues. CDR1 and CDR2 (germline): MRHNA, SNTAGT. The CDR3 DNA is TGTGCCAGCAGTGACTCGACGGGGAATAGCAATCAGCCCCAGCATTTT. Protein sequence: CASSDSTGNSNQPQHF.

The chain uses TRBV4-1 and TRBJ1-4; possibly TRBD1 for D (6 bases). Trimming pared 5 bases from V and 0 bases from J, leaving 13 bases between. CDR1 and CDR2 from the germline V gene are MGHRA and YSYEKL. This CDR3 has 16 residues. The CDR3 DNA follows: TGCGCCAGCAGCACGCAGGGGAGGGCAACTAATGAAAAACTGTTTTTT. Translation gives CASSTQGRATNEKLFF.

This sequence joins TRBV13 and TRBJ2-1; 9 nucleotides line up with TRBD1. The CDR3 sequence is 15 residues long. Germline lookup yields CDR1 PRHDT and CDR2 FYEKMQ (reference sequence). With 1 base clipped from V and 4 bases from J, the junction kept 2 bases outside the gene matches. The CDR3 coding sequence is TGTGCCAGCAGCTTAGAGGGACAGGGATACAATGAGCAGTTCTTC. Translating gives CASSLEGQGYNEQFF.

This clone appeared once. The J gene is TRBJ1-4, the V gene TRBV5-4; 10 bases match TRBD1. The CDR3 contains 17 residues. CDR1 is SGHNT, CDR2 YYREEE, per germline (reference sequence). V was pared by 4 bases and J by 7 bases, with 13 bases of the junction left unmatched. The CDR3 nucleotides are TGTGCCAGCAGCCAAACGGGACAGGGGCCATCTATTGAAAAACTGTTTTTT. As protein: CASSQTGQGPSIEKLFF.

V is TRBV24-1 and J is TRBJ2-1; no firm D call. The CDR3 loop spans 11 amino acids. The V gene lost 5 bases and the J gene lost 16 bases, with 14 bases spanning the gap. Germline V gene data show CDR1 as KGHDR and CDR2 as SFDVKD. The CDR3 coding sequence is TGTGCCACCAGTGCTGGACGGGTATTATTCTTC. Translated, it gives CATSAGRVLFF.